This T cell receptor beta chain appears in the sequencing data of a study of liver allograft versus peripheral blood T cells. About the research overall: Recipients' peripheral blood served as the comparator for T cell receptor repertoires in transplanted livers. Study results and caveats: T cell receptor repertoires inside liver allografts reportedly differed from those in peripheral blood.

This clonotype showed up just once. What it binds is not known. A far larger clone is a single base away, which makes a read error likely. V lost 5 bases to trimming and J lost 1 base, with 17 bases between them. CDR3 length equals 16 residues. Germline-derived CDR1 and CDR2 are MNHNY and SVGAGI (reference sequence). TCRdb recomputed calls from the reads with MiXCR, one row per CDR3 protein. The profile shows roughly 3,500 distinct CDR3 sequences, roughly 15% of them singletons. V gene TRBV6-6 combines with J gene TRBJ1-2; possibly TRBD1 for D (6 bases). This receptor was identified in a human patient who had a liver transplant. The graft donor may have contributed some T cells. CDR3 in amino acids: CASSTEAGALNYGYTF. The CDR3 nucleotides read TGTGCCAGCAGTACAGAGGCGGGGGCTCTTAACTATGGCTACACCTTC.